This entry lists 30 T cell receptor beta chains sequenced from one sample in a study of blood T cell repertoires in COVID-19. Sequencing was performed with immunoSEQ multiplex PCR; in TCRdb, only in-frame clones are kept and a portion is missing. The repertoire consists of some 300,000 clones, with 75% to 90% occurring once and the leading ten covering approximately 6%. Sequenced: peripheral blood. Every receptor here comes from a woman in her forties or fifties with COVID-19, enrolled during active disease.

The chain recombines TRBV6-5 with TRBJ1-1; D is possibly TRBD1 (5 bases). This CDR3 is 15 amino acids long. Germline CDR1 reads MNHEY; CDR2 reads SVGAGI. Trimming took off 5 bases at V and 4 bases at J, with 17 bases between the two ends. The CDR3 nucleotides read TGTGCCAGCAGTCCCCAGTTTGGGGGGGTCACTGAAGCTTTCTTT. It is translated as CASSPQFGGVTEAFF.

The chain joins TRBV30 to TRBJ1-1; D gene unclear. V was shortened by 2 bases and J by 4 bases, with 20 bases between the two germline ends. This CDR3 region has 16 residues. Germline-derived CDR1 and CDR2 are GTSNPN and SVGIG (reference sequence). The CDR3 region has the DNA TGTGCCTGGAGTAACCCTCTGGGCCCCGTTCCCACTGAAGCTTTCTTT. It yields the protein CAWSNPLGPVPTEAFF.

This chain links TRBV30 with TRBJ1-4; D remains ambiguous. Deletions cut 2 bases from V and 10 bases from J, with 8 bases between. CDR1 is GTSNPN and CDR2 is SVGIG in the germline V gene (reference sequence). The CDR3 runs to 11 residues. The CDR3: CAWSPAGKLFF. Written as DNA, the CDR3 is TGTGCCTGGAGTCCGGCAGGAAAACTGTTTTTT.

The genes are TRBV30 and TRBJ2-7; 10 bases are shared with TRBD1. V gave up 1 base and J gave up 9 bases; unmatched junction bases: 9. This CDR3 spans 14 amino acids. Germline values: CDR1 GTSNPN, CDR2 SVGIG (reference sequence). CDR3 nucleotides: TGTGCCTGGAGTGACGCCGGGACAGGGGTAGGGCAGTACTTC. Protein sequence: CAWSDAGTGVGQYF.

J is TRBJ2-1 and V is TRBV5-1, with 9 bases identical to TRBD1. With 7 bases clipped from V and 5 bases from J, the junction kept 10 bases outside the gene matches. This CDR3 region has 15 residues. The germline V gene has CDR1 SGHRS and CDR2 YFSETQ. The CDR3 region has the DNA TGCGCCAGCGCGACCGGGACAGGGCTCAACAATGAGCAGTTCTTC. Its protein product is CASATGTGLNNEQFF.

The chain employs TRBV6-1 and TRBJ1-1; D might be TRBD1 (5 bases). V lost 2 bases and J 3 bases, leaving 10 bases between the germline ends. CDR1 is MNHNS, CDR2 SASEGT, per germline. CDR3 length: 14 residues. CDR3 coding DNA: TGTGCCAGCAGTGAAAGGGGATGGGACACTGAAGCTTTCTTT. As protein: CASSERGWDTEAFF.

This clone has just one count. J is TRBJ1-4 and V is TRBV19, with a tentative D call TRBD1 (6 bases). Looked up from germline, CDR1 is LNHDA and CDR2 is SQIVND (reference sequence). The CDR3 runs 16 residues. The V end lost 7 bases, the J end lost 0 bases, and 15 bases lay between the germline ends. CDR3 sequence reads: CASKGGGLATNEKLFF. DNA for the CDR3: TGTGCCAGTAAGGGGGGAGGGCTGGCAACTAATGAAAAACTGTTTTTT.

The V call is TRBV6-6, the J call TRBJ2-3, with a tentative D call TRBD1 (5 bases). V shed 6 bases and J shed 6 bases, with 10 bases lying between them. CDR3 length: 12 amino acids. Germline CDR1 MNHNY, CDR2 SVGAGI (reference sequence). The CDR3 loop is CASRWTTDTQYF. The DNA of the CDR3 is TGTGCCAGCAGGTGGACAACCGATACGCAGTATTTT.

The gene calls are TRBV7-3 and TRBJ2-1; 10 bases line up with TRBD2. This CDR3 region has 13 residues. The V gene's germline CDR1 is SGHTA and CDR2 FQGTGA. V was clipped by 5 bases and J by 13 bases; unmatched bases: 8. CDR3 sequence (DNA): TGTGCCAGCAGCCCCCAGCGGGAGGGTCGTCAGTTCTTC. Translating gives CASSPQREGRQFF.

The chain combines TRBV7-6 with TRBJ2-7; D might be TRBD1 (5 bases). V shed 1 base and J shed 0 bases, with 13 bases lying between them. Germline lookup yields CDR1 SGHVS and CDR2 FNYEAQ. The CDR3 extends over 16 amino acids. In DNA, the CDR3 is TGTGCCAGCAGCTTAGGACAGCCGCAGGACTCCTACGAGCAGTACTTC. This translates into CASSLGQPQDSYEQYF.

This chain uses TRBV24-1 with TRBJ1-4, with D possibly TRBD1 on 6 matching bases. The CDR3 loop spans 15 amino acids. Germline V gene sequence: CDR1 KGHDR, CDR2 SFDVKD. The V gene lost 4 bases and the J gene lost 0 bases, with 8 bases spanning the gap. The CDR3 region is CATSESGATNEKLFF. The CDR3 DNA is TGTGCCACCAGTGAATCAGGGGCAACTAATGAAAAACTGTTTTTT.

The chain joins TRBV11-3 to TRBJ2-7, with a weak D call TRBD1 (6 bases). Deletions cut 2 bases from V and 4 bases from J, with 9 bases between. The CDR3 runs to 13 residues. Looked up from germline, CDR1 is SGHNT and CDR2 is YENEEA. CDR3: CASSLNGQYEQYF. As DNA, the CDR3 is TGTGCCAGCAGCTTAAATGGACAGTACGAGCAGTACTTC.

The rearrangement joins TRBV6-5 to TRBJ2-7; TRBD2 is a possible D gene (6 bases). Trimming cost V 4 bases and J 7 bases, with 14 bases left between them. Germline lookup yields CDR1 MNHEY and CDR2 SVGAGI. The length of the CDR3 is 13 residues. CDR3 amino acids: CASSSLGRWEQYF. The CDR3 DNA follows: TGTGCCAGCAGTTCCCTGGGGAGGTGGGAGCAGTACTTC.

The genes are TRBV5-6 and TRBJ1-6; 9 bases line up with TRBD1. V dropped 0 bases and J dropped 9; count of bases not matched to a gene: 10. Germline CDR1 and CDR2: SGHDT and YYEEEE. The CDR3 length is 17 residues. The CDR3 bases are TGTGCCAGCAGCTTGGAGGGACAGGGTGCGCAGGGTTCACCCCTCCACTTT. It encodes CASSLEGQGAQGSPLHF.

This clone appeared a few times. The chain combines TRBV4-3 with TRBJ2-3, with D unresolved. The CDR3 contains 13 residues. Deletions cut 0 bases from V and 6 bases from J, with 7 bases between. Germline values: CDR1 LGHNA, CDR2 YSLEER. DNA of the CDR3: TGCGCCAGCAGCCAAGATCGGGTGGATACGCAGTATTTT. It is translated as CASSQDRVDTQYF.

The gene calls are TRBV27 and TRBJ2-7, with TRBD2 matching 11 bases. V shed 7 bases, J shed 2 bases, and the junction held 7 bases outside the gene matches. Germline loops: CDR1 MNHEY, CDR2 SMNVEV (reference sequence). This CDR3 has 15 residues. The DNA for the CDR3 is TGTGCCAGCACCATAGCGGGAGGGCCACCCTACGAGCAGTACTTC. Its protein product is CASTIAGGPPYEQYF.

This clone appeared a single time. This chain uses TRBV4-1 with TRBJ2-2, with 11 bases that match TRBD1. The trim removed 5 bases at V and 0 bases at J, leaving 11 bases unmatched. The CDR3 runs 19 residues. Germline V gives CDR1 MGHRA, CDR2 YSYEKL. The CDR3 nucleotides read TGCGCCAGCAGCAGCCCGGACAGGGGGCGGTTGGCGAACACCGGGGAGCTGTTTTTT. This gives the protein CASSSPDRGRLANTGELFF.

The genes are TRBV19 and TRBJ1-1; 7 bases are a match to TRBD1. Germline V gives CDR1 LNHDA, CDR2 SQIVND (reference sequence). Unmatched junction bases numbered 4, after V lost 5 bases and J lost 4 bases. This CDR3 comprises 13 residues. The chain's CDR3 is CASSFDRVTEAFF. The CDR3 DNA is TGTGCCAGTAGTTTTGACAGGGTCACTGAAGCTTTCTTT. Drawing the rest from reference TRBV19 and TRBJ1-1, the complete variable domain is DGGITQSPKYLFRKEGQNVTLSCEQNLNHDAMYWYRQDPGQGLRLIYYSQIVNDFQKGDIAEGYSVSREKKESFPLTVTSAQKNPTAFYLCASSFDRVTEAFFGQGTRLTVV.

This clone was seen only a few times. V is TRBV29-1 and J is TRBJ1-1; TRBD1 matches 7 bases. With V trimmed by 7 bases and J by 1 base, 9 bases remained unmatched. From germline, CDR1 is SQVTM and CDR2 ANQGSEA. This CDR3 is built from 14 residues. CDR3 region: CSARTGPGNTEAFF. CDR3 coding DNA: TGCAGCGCCCGGACAGGCCCAGGGAACACTGAAGCTTTCTTT.

CDR3 bases: TGTGCCAGCAGTTTCGGACAGGGGAGAACTGAAGCTTTCTTT. This translates into CASSFGQGRTEAFF. The genes are TRBV28 and TRBJ1-1, with TRBD1 identical over 9 bases. The CDR3 runs to 14 residues. The V gene's germline CDR1 is MDHEN and CDR2 SYDVKM. V was clipped by 3 bases and J by 5 bases; unmatched bases: 4.

The V gene is TRBV18, the J gene TRBJ2-1; 9 nucleotides align to TRBD2. V lost 5 bases to trimming and J lost 8 bases; unmatched junction nucleotides: 7. The CDR3 is 14 amino acids. Looked up from germline, CDR1 is KGHSH and CDR2 is LQKENI. The CDR3 DNA follows: TGTGCCAGCTCAGACGGGACTAGCCCCGATGAGCAGTTCTTC. It specifies CASSDGTSPDEQFF.

This clone is a singleton in its sample. V gene TRBV27 combines with J gene TRBJ2-7, with 10 bases matching TRBD1. The CDR3 is 13 residues long. J gave up 6 bases and V 6 bases, and 5 bases lay outside the gene matches. CDR1 is MNHEY and CDR2 is SMNVEV in the germline V gene (reference sequence). This chain's CDR3 is CASRGTGAGEQYF. CDR3 coding DNA: TGTGCCAGCAGGGGGACAGGGGCGGGCGAGCAGTACTTC.

This rearrangement joins TRBV6-1 to TRBJ2-1, with 9 positions matching TRBD2. Germline V gives CDR1 MNHNS, CDR2 SASEGT. Trimming cost V 2 bases and J 4 bases; bases outside gene matches: 9. CDR3 length equals 17 residues. The CDR3 DNA follows: TGTGCCAGCAGTGAAAGGCTAGCGGGATCGTTATACAATGAGCAGTTCTTC. The encoded protein is CASSERLAGSLYNEQFF.

This chain connects TRBV6-6 to TRBJ1-2; no clear D gene. This CDR3 is 14 amino acids long. V was pared by 7 bases and J by 3 bases, with 15 bases between. Germline CDR1 reads MNHNY; CDR2 reads SVGAGI (reference sequence). CDR3 DNA: TGTGCCAGCAATTTAAGAGAGAGGCACTATGGCTACACCTTC. Protein: CASNLRERHYGYTF.

The chain recombines TRBV10-1 with TRBJ1-3; 9 bases match TRBD1. Germline V lookup: CDR1 WNHNN, CDR2 SYGVQD (reference sequence). Trimming cost V 6 bases and J 8 bases; bases outside gene matches: 14. The CDR3 contains 16 residues. Written as DNA, the CDR3 is TGCGCCAGCAGCCCCAGGGACAGGGACTTTAGGGACACCATATATTTT. Its translation: CASSPRDRDFRDTIYF.

The V call is TRBV6-2 or TRBV6-3, the J call TRBJ2-7; no firm D call. Trimming removed 6 bases from V and 3 bases from J, with 9 bases in between. The germline V gene has CDR1 MNHEY and CDR2 SVGEGT. This CDR3 is 12 amino acids long. This CDR3 reads CASSNLGYEQYF. The CDR3 DNA reads as TGTGCCAGCAGCAACCTCGGCTACGAGCAGTACTTC.

The chain carries TRBV21-1 and TRBJ1-2; TRBD1 is taken as the D call from the table, unchecked against the DNA. TRBV21-1 is an annotated pseudogene. The CDR3 covers 14 residues. CDR3 protein: CASSAGTGNYGYTF. For the CDR3, the DNA is TGTGCCAGCAGTGCCGGGACAGGGAACTATGGCTACACCTTC.

CDR3 in amino acids: CASSHRDSGGYTF. The DNA for the CDR3 is TGTGCCAGCAGCCACCGGGACAGCGGTGGCTACACCTTC. V gene TRBV7-9 combines with J gene TRBJ1-2, with 7 bases fitting TRBD1. CDR1 is SEHNR and CDR2 is FQNEAQ in the germline V gene (reference sequence). The V and J ends lost 5 bases and 7 bases, in that order; junction bases with no gene match: 7. The CDR3 has 13 amino acids.

The CDR3 nucleotides are TGTGCCGGCAAACCGGGACAGGGGGCGTCGCGTGGCTACACCTTC. It encodes CAGKPGQGASRGYTF. The chain combines TRBV28 with TRBJ1-2; 12 nucleotides agree with TRBD1. The CDR3 is 15 amino acids. Germline V CDR1 and CDR2: MDHEN, SYDVKM. V trimming: 11 bases; J trimming: 7 bases; junction bases outside the gene matches: 14.

The chain links TRBV6-5 to TRBJ2-2; a possible D gene is TRBD1 (6 bases). The CDR3 extends over 13 amino acids. V shed 8 bases and J shed 6 bases, with 13 bases lying between them. CDR1 is MNHEY and CDR2 is SVGAGI in the germline V gene. In DNA, the CDR3 is TGTGCCAGCGCACAGGGTTTGTCCGGGGAGCTGTTTTTT. This encodes CASAQGLSGELFF.